Listed here are 29 T cell receptor beta chains from one sample, sequenced in a study of T cell changes during pregnancy in multiple sclerosis. Assay: immunoSEQ multiplex PCR; the TCRdb copy retains only in-frame clones and omits some. Found here are some 100,000 clones, 90% to 95% of them singletons; the top ten hold around 1.2%. The sample here was peripheral blood, taken in the second trimester of pregnancy. The receptors stem from a female donor with multiple sclerosis, enrolled in a pregnancy study.

The chain combines TRBV2 with TRBJ2-6; the D is unclear. The CDR3 totals 13 residues. Germline values: CDR1 SNHLY, CDR2 FYNNEI. V was cut by 6 bases and J by 2 bases, with 5 bases left in between. This chain's CDR3 is CASRETGANVLTF. Written as DNA, the CDR3 is TGTGCCAGCAGAGAGACTGGGGCCAACGTCCTGACTTTC.

This chain's CDR3 is CASSVSAGAGGANEQFF. For the CDR3, the DNA is TGTGCCAGCAGCGTTTCAGCGGGGGCTGGGGGTGCCAATGAGCAGTTCTTC. The J gene is TRBJ2-1, the V gene TRBV9, with TRBD2 identical over 8 bases. Germline assignment: CDR1 SGDLS and CDR2 YYNGEE. The CDR3 runs to 17 residues. Unmatched junction bases numbered 13, after V lost 2 bases and J lost 6 bases.

The chain uses TRBV18 and TRBJ1-1; no clear D. The ends were cut back, 6 bases at V and 1 base at J, with 9 bases in the middle. Looked up from germline, CDR1 is KGHSH and CDR2 is LQKENI. The CDR3 extends over 13 amino acids. CDR3 residues: CASSGEQNTEAFF. CDR3 nucleotide sequence: TGTGCCAGCTCTGGAGAGCAGAACACTGAAGCTTTCTTT.

The chain is built from TRBV2 and TRBJ1-1; a possible D gene is TRBD1 (5 bases). This CDR3 has 13 amino acids. Germline V gene sequence: CDR1 SNHLY, CDR2 FYNNEI. Trimming cost V 3 bases and J 5 bases, with 10 bases left between them. The chain's CDR3 is CASSEGGVTEAFF. In DNA, the CDR3 is TGTGCCAGCAGTGAGGGGGGTGTGACTGAAGCTTTCTTT.

V is TRBV7-2 and J is TRBJ2-4, with a tentative D call TRBD2 (7 bases). The CDR3 spans 14 residues. The V and J ends lost 3 bases and 8 bases respectively, with 14 bases between them. Looked up from germline, CDR1 is SGHTA and CDR2 is FQGNSA. CDR3 region: CASSFRGGGDIQYF. Here the CDR3 DNA reads TGTGCCAGCAGCTTTCGAGGGGGAGGGGACATTCAGTACTTC.

This chain links TRBV6-1 with TRBJ1-5; D may be TRBD1 (5 bases). Trimming removed 7 bases from V and 6 bases from J, with 16 bases in between. In germline, CDR1 is MNHNS, CDR2 SASEGT. This CDR3 contains 14 residues. This CDR3 reads CASNHGGLGQPQHF. The CDR3 coding sequence is TGTGCCAGCAATCACGGGGGTTTAGGTCAGCCCCAGCATTTT.

The chain uses TRBV19 and TRBJ2-1, with 8 nucleotides matching TRBD2. Germline V CDR1 and CDR2: LNHDA, SQIVND (reference sequence). The CDR3 sequence is 14 residues long. V trimming: 7 bases; J trimming: 6 bases; junction bases outside the gene matches: 8. The CDR3 loop reads CASMDSGKRNEQFF. The DNA for the CDR3 is TGTGCCAGTATGGATAGCGGGAAGCGCAATGAGCAGTTCTTC.

This CDR3 reads CSVVSSGSRDTQYF. In DNA form, the CDR3 reads TGCAGCGTTGTCTCTAGCGGGAGTAGGGATACGCAGTATTTT. The V gene is TRBV29-1, the J gene TRBJ2-3; TRBD2 matches 10 bases. Germline CDR1 reads SQVTM; CDR2 reads ANQGSEA. J was trimmed by 6 bases and V by 4 bases; bases with no gene match: 7. CDR3 length: 14 amino acids.

Here the CDR3 reads CASSLAGGGYEQYF. The CDR3 nucleotides are TGTGCCAGCAGCCTAGCGGGAGGCGGATACGAGCAGTACTTC. This sequence joins TRBV11-2 and TRBJ2-7, with 11 nucleotides matching TRBD2. This CDR3 spans 14 amino acids. Germline CDR1 is SGHAT and CDR2 is FQNNGV. Unmatched junction bases numbered 4, after V lost 5 bases and J lost 4 bases.

This sequence joins TRBV7-2 and TRBJ1-3, with 7 bases identical to TRBD1. This CDR3 comprises 15 residues. V lost 6 bases, J lost 0 bases, and 5 bases stayed unmatched. Germline V lookup: CDR1 SGHTA, CDR2 FQGNSA. The CDR3 DNA reads TGTGCCAGCAGATCGGGACAGAGCTCTGGAAACACCATATATTTT. Translation gives CASRSGQSSGNTIYF.

The chain combines TRBV7-3 with TRBJ2-7; D unresolved. V was shortened by 1 base and J by 5 bases, with 12 bases between the two germline ends. CDR1 is SGHTA and CDR2 is FQGTGA in the germline V gene. CDR3 size: 14 residues. As DNA, the CDR3 is TGTGCCAGCAGCTTAATTCCTTCAGCGCACGAGCAGTACTTC. It specifies CASSLIPSAHEQYF.

The gene calls are TRBV25-1 and TRBJ2-7; 7 bases fit TRBD1. This CDR3 contains 16 residues. The germline V gene has CDR1 MGHDK and CDR2 SYGVNS. Trimming cost V 6 bases and J 5 bases; bases outside gene matches: 16. Written as DNA, the CDR3 is TGTGCCAGCAGAGCCGACCGACAGGGAAGGGGCCACGAGCAGTACTTC. Translation gives CASRADRQGRGHEQYF.

The chain joins TRBV14 to TRBJ1-3; TRBD1 matches at 7 bases. Trimming at V came to 4 bases and at J to 0 bases, leaving 6 bases not matched to a gene. This CDR3 is 16 amino acids long. Germline V gene data show CDR1 as SGHDN and CDR2 as FVKESK. CDR3 loop: CASSLWTGHSGNTIYF. CDR3 DNA sequence: TGTGCCAGCAGCCTATGGACAGGCCACTCTGGAAACACCATATATTTT. The full variable domain, with the rest looked up from reference TRBV14 and TRBJ1-3, is EAGVTQFPSHSVIEKGQTVTLRCDPISGHDNLYWYRRVMGKEIKFLLHFVKESKQDESGMPNNRFLAERTGGTYSTLKVQPAELEDSGVYFCASSLWTGHSGNTIYFGEGSWLTVV.

This rearrangement joins TRBV6-5 to TRBJ2-1, with a possible D match to TRBD1 (6 bases). Trimming took off 9 bases at V and 12 bases at J, with 18 bases between the two ends. This CDR3 is built from 12 residues. Germline values: CDR1 MNHEY, CDR2 SVGAGI. The CDR3 nucleotides read TGTGCCAGTTACAGGGTGGGGACGGGGCAGTTCTTC. Its translation is CASYRVGTGQFF.

The rearrangement uses TRBV15 and TRBJ2-1; D gene ambiguous. V lost 0 bases and J lost 4, with 13 bases in between. CDR3 length: 16 amino acids. Germline loops: CDR1 LNHNV, CDR2 YYDKDF (reference sequence). CDR3 in amino acids: CATSRDELLLYNEQFF. For the CDR3, the DNA is TGTGCCACCAGCAGAGATGAACTCCTACTGTACAATGAGCAGTTCTTC.

Here the CDR3 reads CAISQDRDTEAFF. DNA for the CDR3: TGTGCCATCAGTCAGGACAGGGACACTGAAGCTTTCTTT. The chain is built from TRBV10-3 and TRBJ1-1; TRBD1 aligns across 8 bases. The CDR3 is 13 amino acids. Losses at the gene ends were 5 bases for V and 3 bases for J; bases not matched to a gene: 2. Germline loops: CDR1 ENHRY, CDR2 SYGVKD.

This clone was recorded only once. The CDR3 region has the DNA TGTGCCAGCAGCGGCGGACAGGGTGTTAGCGGGTCCGACACAGATACGCAGTATTTT. It is translated as CASSGGQGVSGSDTDTQYF. The chain uses TRBV5-4 and TRBJ2-3; D may be TRBD1 (8 bases). This CDR3 spans 19 amino acids. Trimming shortened V by 4 bases and J by 2 bases, and 26 bases separated the two germline ends. CDR1 and CDR2 from the germline V gene are SGHNT and YYREEE (reference sequence).

The chain joins TRBV5-4 to TRBJ2-4; 7 positions match TRBD2. The CDR3 totals 13 residues. Germline CDR1 reads SGHNT; CDR2 reads YYREEE (reference sequence). The V gene end was trimmed by 4 bases and the J gene end by 6 bases; junction bases not matched to a gene: 4. In DNA form, the CDR3 reads TGTGCCAGCAGCCCCCCGGGGGGAAACATTCAGTACTTC. Protein: CASSPPGGNIQYF.

The chain combines TRBV28 with TRBJ1-1; TRBD1 matches 8 bases. Looked up from germline, CDR1 is MDHEN and CDR2 is SYDVKM. This CDR3 is 15 amino acids long. V was clipped by 11 bases and J by 4 bases; unmatched bases: 15. The CDR3 spells CAVRTGGLGITEAFF. Written as DNA, the CDR3 is TGTGCCGTTCGAACAGGGGGTTTGGGGATCACTGAAGCTTTCTTT.

This clone was detected once. The rearrangement links TRBV5-6 to TRBJ2-7; tentative D call: TRBD2 (6 bases). The CDR3 has 16 amino acids. CDR1 and CDR2 (germline): SGHDT, YYEEEE. Trimming pared 3 bases from V and 3 bases from J, leaving 19 bases between. For the CDR3, the DNA is TGTGCCAGCAGCTCCCAGGGAGCGGGCTTAATCTACGAGCAGTACTTC. Protein sequence: CASSSQGAGLIYEQYF.

The chain carries TRBV2 and TRBJ2-3; weak D call: TRBD2 (5 bases). The germline V gene encodes CDR1 SNHLY and CDR2 FYNNEI. This CDR3 spans 16 amino acids. Trimming took 1 base from V and 1 from J, leaving 12 bases between them. The CDR3 nucleotides are TGTGCCAGCAGTGAAGTTGGGAAGAGGGGCACAGATACGCAGTATTTT. It specifies CASSEVGKRGTDTQYF.

The gene calls are TRBV12-5 and TRBJ2-3; possibly TRBD2 for D (5 bases). The CDR3 extends over 16 amino acids. With 3 bases removed from V and 3 bases from J, the gap between germline ends came to 16 bases. The germline V gene has CDR1 LGHNT and CDR2 FRNRAP. CDR3 amino acids: CASGLFSSGKTDTQYF. CDR3 nucleotides: TGTGCTAGTGGTTTATTTTCGTCCGGGAAAACAGATACGCAGTATTTT.

This clone was counted once. V is TRBV19 and J is TRBJ1-5; TRBD1 agrees at 9 bases. The V and J ends lost 3 bases and 7 bases, in that order; junction bases with no gene match: 10. This CDR3 is 16 amino acids long. CDR1 and CDR2 (germline): LNHDA, SQIVND (reference sequence). This CDR3 is CASSMNDRGRWQPQHF. DNA for the CDR3: TGTGCCAGTAGTATGAACGACAGGGGGAGGTGGCAGCCCCAGCATTTT.

The J gene is TRBJ2-7, the V gene TRBV6-5, with TRBD2 matching over 10 bases. The ends lost 6 bases at V and 2 bases at J; junction bases unmatched: 4. The germline V gene has CDR1 MNHEY and CDR2 SVGAGI. The CDR3 runs to 14 residues. CDR3 DNA sequence: TGTGCCAGCAGACCAGCGGGAGGGCCCTACGAGCAGTACTTC. Its translation is CASRPAGGPYEQYF.

The J gene is TRBJ1-1, the V gene TRBV6-1; 7 bases are shared with TRBD1. This CDR3 has 16 residues. Germline values: CDR1 MNHNS, CDR2 SASEGT. V shed 0 bases, J shed 6 bases, and the junction held 10 bases outside the gene matches. In nucleotides, the CDR3 is TGTGCCAGCAGTGAAGCGCAACAATCTCAGGGGGCTGAAGCTTTCTTT. It encodes CASSEAQQSQGAEAFF.

This chain links TRBV5-1 with TRBJ2-6; D gene uncertain. V was pared by 4 bases and J by 2 bases, with 10 bases between. The CDR3 is 15 amino acids. Germline loops: CDR1 SGHRS, CDR2 YFSETQ. Here the CDR3 DNA reads TGCGCCAGCAGCGTCGAGCGACCTGGGGCCAACGTCCTGACTTTC. Residues: CASSVERPGANVLTF. Together with reference TRBV5-1 and TRBJ2-6, the CDR3 gives the full variable domain: KAGVTQTPRYLIKTRGQQVTLSCSPISGHRSVSWYQQTPGQGLQFLFEYFSETQRNKGNFPGRFSGRQFSNSRSEMNVSTLELGDSALYLCASSVERPGANVLTFGAGSRLTVL.

V usage is TRBV30 and J usage is TRBJ2-1, with 11 nucleotides matching TRBD1. This CDR3 is built from 15 residues. Per germline, CDR1 GTSNPN and CDR2 SVGIG (reference sequence). V lost 8 bases, J lost 5 bases, and 11 bases stayed unmatched. The CDR3 is CAISPGTGGDNEQFF. The CDR3 region has the DNA TGTGCCATCTCCCCCGGGACAGGGGGTGACAATGAGCAGTTCTTC.

The genes are TRBV25-1 and TRBJ1-1; possibly TRBD1 for D (5 bases). CDR1 MGHDK and CDR2 SYGVNS come from the germline V gene. The V end lost 3 bases, the J end lost 3 bases, and 11 bases lay between the germline ends. There are 14 residues in the CDR3. CDR3 bases: TGTGCCAGCAGTGAGGAGGGGTTGTACACTGAAGCTTTCTTT. Translating it yields CASSEEGLYTEAFF.

J is TRBJ2-3 and V is TRBV30; D not resolved. The germline CDR1 and CDR2 sequences are GTSNPN and SVGIG (reference sequence). This CDR3 is 12 amino acids long. Trimming left V 0 bases short and J 5 bases short, with 6 bases between. The DNA of the CDR3 is TGTGCCTGGAGTGTAACAGAAGATACGCAGTATTTT. Its protein product is CAWSVTEDTQYF.